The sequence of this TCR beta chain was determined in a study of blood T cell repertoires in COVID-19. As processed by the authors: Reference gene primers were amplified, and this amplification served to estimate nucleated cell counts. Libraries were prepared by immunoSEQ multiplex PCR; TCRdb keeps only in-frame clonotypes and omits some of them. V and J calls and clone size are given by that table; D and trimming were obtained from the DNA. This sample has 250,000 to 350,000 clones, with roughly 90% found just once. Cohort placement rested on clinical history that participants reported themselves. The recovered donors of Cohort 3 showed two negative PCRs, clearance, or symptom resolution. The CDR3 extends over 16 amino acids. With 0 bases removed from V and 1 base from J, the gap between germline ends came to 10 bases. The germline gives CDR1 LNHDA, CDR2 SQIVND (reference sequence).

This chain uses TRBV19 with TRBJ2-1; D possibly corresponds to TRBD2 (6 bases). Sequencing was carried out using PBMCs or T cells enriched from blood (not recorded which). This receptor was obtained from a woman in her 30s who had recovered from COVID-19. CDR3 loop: CASSIETSQSYNEQFF. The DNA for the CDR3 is TGTGCCAGTAGTATAGAGACTAGTCAATCCTACAATGAGCAGTTCTTC.